This TCR beta chain was captured by sequencing in a study of OX40 agonist ivuxolimab in advanced cancers. Deletions cut 5 bases from V and 8 bases from J, with 10 bases between. Germline values: CDR1 SGHTA, CDR2 FQGNSA. CDR3 length equals 13 residues. The data were produced by immunoSEQ multiplex PCR, yet TCRdb's version contains in-frame clones alone and is incomplete. Of 130,000 or so clones in the sample, approximately 94% were seen once. The chain employs TRBV7-2 and TRBJ1-6; no clear D. This sample comprised CD4+ or CD8+ T cells sorted from blood, obtained in a trial of the OX40 agonist ivuxolimab. The receptor was derived from an adult with an advanced solid tumor such as melanoma, head and neck, liver or kidney cancer. CDR3 sequence (DNA): TGTGCCAGCAGCCCGTCCGGGGATTCACCCCTCCACTTT. This sequence encodes CASSPSGDSPLHF.